This T cell receptor beta chain originates from a study of cytomegalovirus exposure and HLA in healthy donors. The germline V gene encodes CDR1 SGHNT and CDR2 YYREEE (reference sequence). CDR3 length: 17 amino acids. V shed 3 bases and J 1 base; nucleotides not matched to a gene: 8. A multiplex PCR was run with 60 Vbeta primers and 13 Jbeta primers. Data came from immunoSEQ multiplex PCR; TCRdb stores just in-frame clones and leaves some out. The table includes approximately 220,000 clones, about three quarters detected once. The TCR was taken from a man aged 40-49 years in good health and CMV-seronegative. Specimen: PBMCs. The chain uses TRBV5-4 and TRBJ2-3; 10 positions agree with TRBD1. CDR3 DNA: TGTGCCAGCAGCTGGCAGACAGGGGGCTTTGGCACAGATACGCAGTATTTT. Encoded protein: CASSWQTGGFGTDTQYF.